Below, 3 T cell receptor beta chains from the same sample are listed, as sequenced in a study of blood T cell repertoires in COVID-19. Sequencing was performed with immunoSEQ multiplex PCR; in TCRdb, only in-frame clones are kept and a portion is missing. The sample holds more than 100,000 clones; around 86% are singletons and the top ten take approximately 9.1%. Sequenced input: peripheral blood. These TCRs come from a woman in her fifties or sixties with active or convalescent COVID-19.

This chain joins TRBV28 and TRBJ2-6, with D perhaps TRBD2 (6 bases). Germline V lookup: CDR1 MDHEN, CDR2 SYDVKM. CDR3 length: 15 residues. Trimming removed 8 bases at V and 3 bases at J, with 14 bases between. The CDR3, as DNA: TGTGCCAGCGTTGGGGGGTTTTTTGGGGCCAACGTCCTGACTTTC. This encodes CASVGGFFGANVLTF.

The J gene is TRBJ2-7, the V gene TRBV6-2 or TRBV6-3; TRBD2 might be the D (6 bases). The CDR3 spans 12 residues. CDR1 and CDR2 from the germline V gene are MNHEY and SVGEGT. V shed 5 bases and J shed 7 bases, with 12 bases lying between them. The chain's CDR3 is CASSPWGEEQYF. The CDR3 coding sequence is TGTGCCAGCAGTCCGTGGGGGGAAGAGCAGTACTTC.

J is TRBJ1-5 and V is TRBV28, with 7 bases that match TRBD1. The ends lost 2 bases at V and 6 bases at J; junction bases unmatched: 4. CDR3 length equals 14 residues. Germline assignment: CDR1 MDHEN and CDR2 SYDVKM. CDR3 amino acids: CASSLRQGSQPQHF. The CDR3 nucleotides are TGTGCCAGCAGTTTAAGACAGGGCAGTCAGCCCCAGCATTTT.